Listed here are 17 T cell receptor beta chains from one sample, sequenced in a study of T cell responses to AZD1222 COVID-19 vaccine. Measured with immunoSEQ multiplex PCR; TCRdb has only the in-frame clones, and not every one. This sample has fewer than 300,000 clones; about 92% occur once, and the top ten carry around 0.57%. The sample in question was peripheral blood, obtained on day 0 of AZD1222 vaccination. Receptors were obtained from an adult in good health.

This clone was detected a few times. V gene TRBV18 combines with J gene TRBJ1-6; 10 bases are a match to TRBD1. The V segment lost 3 bases and the J segment 9 bases; nucleotides outside the gene matches: 2. The CDR3 spans 14 residues. Germline CDR1 KGHSH, CDR2 LQKENI. DNA for the CDR3: TGTGCCAGCTCACCGGGACAGGGGATTTCACCCCTCCACTTT. Translated: CASSPGQGISPLHF.

The chain recombines TRBV10-3 with TRBJ2-7; D remains unclear. The CDR3 totals 15 residues. The germline gives CDR1 ENHRY, CDR2 SYGVKD. V shed 0 bases and J shed 0 bases, with 9 bases lying between them. CDR3 bases: TGTGCCATCAGTGAGTCGAAGAGTAGCTCCTACGAGCAGTACTTC. This encodes CAISESKSSSYEQYF.

Written as DNA, the CDR3 is TGTGCCAGCAGTTTATCCCCCAATGAGCAGTTCTTC. Amino acid sequence: CASSLSPNEQFF. This sequence joins TRBV28 and TRBJ2-1; D ambiguous. The CDR3 runs to 12 residues. CDR1 is MDHEN and CDR2 is SYDVKM in the germline V gene. The V end lost 1 base, the J end lost 6 bases, and 4 bases lay between the germline ends.

The genes are TRBV28 and TRBJ1-4; the match to TRBD1 covers 7 bases. The CDR3 spans 15 residues. The germline V gene encodes CDR1 MDHEN and CDR2 SYDVKM. The ends lost 6 bases at V and 7 bases at J; junction bases unmatched: 11. Here the CDR3 DNA reads TGTGCCAGCAGCCGTCCAGGGGGGGATGCTGAAAAACTGTTTTTT. This sequence encodes CASSRPGGDAEKLFF. The full variable domain, completed using reference TRBV28 and TRBJ1-4, is DVKVTQSSRYLVKRTGEKVFLECVQDMDHENMFWYRQDPGLGLRLIYFSYDVKMKEKGDIPEGYSVSREKKERFSLILESASTNQTSMYLCASSRPGGDAEKLFFGSGTQLSVL.

J is TRBJ2-7 and V is TRBV7-8; 10 positions agree with TRBD2. Trimming at V came to 3 bases and at J to 3 bases, leaving 2 bases not matched to a gene. The CDR3 covers 14 residues. Per germline, CDR1 SGHVS and CDR2 FQNEAQ. The CDR3 DNA is TGTGCCAGCAGCTTCTCTAGCGGGAGCTACGAGCAGTACTTC. Protein: CASSFSSGSYEQYF.

This chain links TRBV28 with TRBJ1-5; tentatively, D is TRBD1 (6 bases). V was shortened by 1 base and J by 6 bases, with 10 bases between the two germline ends. CDR3 length: 14 amino acids. Germline lookup yields CDR1 MDHEN and CDR2 SYDVKM. CDR3 DNA: TGTGCCAGCAGTTTATTGGGGGCACTTCAGCCCCAGCATTTT. It translates to CASSLLGALQPQHF.

V usage is TRBV11-2 and J usage is TRBJ2-3; D unresolved. This CDR3 is built from 17 residues. V was pared by 1 base and J by 1 base, with 15 bases between. Germline V gene sequence: CDR1 SGHAT, CDR2 FQNNGV. The CDR3, as DNA: TGTGCCAGCAGCTTAGGGGAAACAAGAAAGGGCACAGATACGCAGTATTTT. It translates to CASSLGETRKGTDTQYF.

This chain links TRBV4-1 with TRBJ2-7; the D is unclear. There are 14 residues in the CDR3. CDR1 and CDR2 from the germline V gene are MGHRA and YSYEKL. The ends were cut back, 4 bases at V and 0 bases at J, with 10 bases in the middle. The chain's CDR3 is CASSPRTVSYEQYF. CDR3 bases: TGCGCCAGCAGCCCAAGGACCGTCTCCTACGAGCAGTACTTC.

This chain connects TRBV11-2 to TRBJ2-7; D is uncertain. CDR1 is SGHAT and CDR2 is FQNNGV in the germline V gene. V lost 0 bases, J lost 3 bases, and 6 bases lay in between. CDR3 length: 13 residues. In DNA form, the CDR3 reads TGTGCCAGCAGCTTAGATCCCCTCTACGAGCAGTACTTC. This translates into CASSLDPLYEQYF.

V and J are TRBV19 and TRBJ1-2; 12 positions agree with TRBD1. Trimming took 3 bases from V and 3 from J; bases not matched to a gene: 2. The germline V gene encodes CDR1 LNHDA and CDR2 SQIVND (reference sequence). The CDR3 covers 15 residues. This CDR3 is CASSIGTGGDYGYTF. CDR3 DNA sequence: TGTGCCAGTAGTATCGGGACAGGGGGCGACTATGGCTACACCTTC.

The chain is built from TRBV6-6 and TRBJ2-7; TRBD1 matches 10 bases. Germline CDR1 reads MNHNY; CDR2 reads SVGAGI (reference sequence). This CDR3 contains 15 residues. Trimming cost V 2 bases and J 5 bases; bases outside gene matches: 6. CDR3 amino acids: CASSYEGQGTDEQYF. CDR3 sequence (DNA): TGTGCCAGCAGTTACGAGGGACAGGGGACCGACGAGCAGTACTTC.

This clone was counted between two and nine times. This CDR3 is CASSLSGLSYNEQFF. The CDR3 DNA is TGTGCCAGCAGCTTAAGCGGGCTCTCCTACAATGAGCAGTTCTTC. The chain uses TRBV11-1 and TRBJ2-1; TRBD2 might be the D (6 bases). The CDR3 loop spans 15 amino acids. The germline CDR1 and CDR2 sequences are SGHAT and FQDESV (reference sequence). V was shortened by 2 bases and J by 0 bases, with 8 bases between the two germline ends.

The rearrangement joins TRBV7-2 to TRBJ2-2; 8 bases map to TRBD1. Germline trimming cut 4 bases from V and 3 bases from J; bases unmatched to any gene: 4. The V gene's germline CDR1 is SGHTA and CDR2 FQGNSA. The CDR3 sequence is 15 residues long. DNA for the CDR3: TGTGCCAGCAGCTCCAGACAGGGGTACACCGGGGAGCTGTTTTTT. The encoded protein is CASSSRQGYTGELFF.

The CDR3 is CSVETSGRGIQYF. DNA for the CDR3: TGCAGCGTTGAAACAAGTGGGCGAGGCATTCAGTACTTC. J is TRBJ2-4 and V is TRBV29-1; D is unresolved. CDR1 and CDR2 (germline): SQVTM, ANQGSEA. The germline V and J ends were trimmed by 2 bases and 9 bases, with 14 bases remaining between them. This CDR3 has 13 amino acids.

This clone was found once. The V call is TRBV25-1, the J call TRBJ2-1; 7 positions match TRBD2. This CDR3 comprises 16 residues. Germline trimming cut 1 base from V and 3 bases from J; bases unmatched to any gene: 6. Germline-derived CDR1 and CDR2 are MGHDK and SYGVNS. The CDR3 DNA follows: TGTGCCAGCAGTGAATCGGGGGGAGGGTTCTACAATGAGCAGTTCTTC. Its protein product is CASSESGGGFYNEQFF.

J is TRBJ2-7 and V is TRBV28; 8 bases fit TRBD1. Germline V gene sequence: CDR1 MDHEN, CDR2 SYDVKM. V was pared by 6 bases and J by 2 bases, with 6 bases of the junction left unmatched. There are 14 residues in the CDR3. CDR3 coding DNA: TGTGCCAGCAGCCTCGGACAGGGCCCCTACGAGCAGTACTTC. It codes for CASSLGQGPYEQYF.

The chain has TRBV7-9 and TRBJ2-5, with 12 bases identical to TRBD2. This CDR3 is built from 15 residues. Germline-derived CDR1 and CDR2 are SEHNR and FQNEAQ (reference sequence). V trimming: 7 bases; J trimming: 5 bases; junction bases outside the gene matches: 8. As DNA, the CDR3 is TGTGCCAGCACCACACTAGCGGGGGGTGGGGAGACCCAGTACTTC. Its protein product is CASTTLAGGGETQYF.